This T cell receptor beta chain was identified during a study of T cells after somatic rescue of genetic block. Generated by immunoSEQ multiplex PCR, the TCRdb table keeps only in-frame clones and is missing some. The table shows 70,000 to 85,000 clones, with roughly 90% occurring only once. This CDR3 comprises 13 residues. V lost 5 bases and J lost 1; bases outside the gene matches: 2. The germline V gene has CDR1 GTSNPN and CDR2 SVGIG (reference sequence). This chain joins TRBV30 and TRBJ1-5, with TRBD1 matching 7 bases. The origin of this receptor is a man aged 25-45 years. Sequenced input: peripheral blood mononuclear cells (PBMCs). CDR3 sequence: CAWGGQSNQPQHF. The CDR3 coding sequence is TGTGCCTGGGGGGGACAGAGCAATCAGCCCCAGCATTTT.